This passage covers 19 T cell receptor beta chains from one sample sequenced in a study of cytomegalovirus exposure and HLA in healthy donors. PCR primers comprised 60 Vbeta and 13 Jbeta primers. Method: immunoSEQ multiplex PCR; TCRdb's copy keeps in-frame clones and lacks some. This sample carries some 180,000 clones, 77% of them seen once, and the ten largest clones take more than 1.4%. Source material: PBMCs. The receptors stem from a man younger than 35 in good health and CMV-seronegative.

This chain links TRBV7-9 with TRBJ2-2; 7 positions match TRBD1. V shed 5 bases, J shed 7 bases, and the junction held 7 bases outside the gene matches. The length of the CDR3 is 14 residues. Germline CDR1 reads SEHNR; CDR2 reads FQNEAQ (reference sequence). This CDR3 reads CASSAPTGIGELFF. CDR3 bases: TGTGCCAGCAGCGCCCCGACAGGGATCGGGGAGCTGTTTTTT.

The chain employs TRBV2 and TRBJ2-7; the D gene is possibly TRBD2 (6 bases). The V gene's germline CDR1 is SNHLY and CDR2 FYNNEI. The CDR3 is 13 amino acids. Trimming shortened V by 6 bases and J by 2 bases, and 11 bases separated the two germline ends. CDR3 loop: CASRSGPTYEQYF. The CDR3 nucleotides read TGTGCCAGCAGAAGCGGGCCAACCTACGAGCAGTACTTC.

The rearrangement uses TRBV18 and TRBJ2-7; 10 positions agree with TRBD2. Germline CDR1 is KGHSH and CDR2 is LQKENI. Germline trimming cut 4 bases from V and 0 bases from J; bases unmatched to any gene: 6. The CDR3 contains 16 residues. The CDR3, as DNA: TGTGCCAGCTCACGAGCTAGCGGGAGATCCTCCTACGAGCAGTACTTC. Translating gives CASSRASGRSSYEQYF. Filled out from reference TRBV18 and TRBJ2-7, the complete variable domain reads NAGVMQNPRHLVRRRGQEARLRCSPMKGHSHVYWYRQLPEEGLKFMVYLQKENIIDESGMPKERFSAEFPKEGPSILRIQQVVRGDSAAYFCASSRASGRSSYEQYFGPGTRLTVT.

This clone was observed a handful of times. The junction differs from germline at one of its ends, possibly a read error. The chain combines TRBV10-3 with TRBJ2-7, with 9 bases fitting TRBD1. The V gene's germline CDR1 is ENHRY and CDR2 SYGVKD. The length of the CDR3 is 14 residues. This chain's CDR3 is CAISGGTGPYGQYF. CDR3 DNA sequence: TGTGCCATCAGTGGTGGGACAGGGCCTTACGGGCAGTACTTC.

CDR3 in DNA: TGCGCCAGCAGCCAACCGGACAGGGGATCCGAAAAACTGTTTTTT. It specifies CASSQPDRGSEKLFF. The chain uses TRBV4-1 and TRBJ1-4; 9 bases align to TRBD1. V lost 2 bases to trimming and J lost 8 bases; unmatched junction nucleotides: 6. The CDR3 extends over 15 amino acids. Per germline, CDR1 MGHRA and CDR2 YSYEKL.

In this sample, this clone turned up a few times. V is TRBV25-1 and J is TRBJ1-1; the D gene is possibly TRBD1 (5 bases). The CDR3 covers 11 residues. V lost 10 bases and J 6 bases, leaving 12 bases between the germline ends. From germline, CDR1 is MGHDK and CDR2 SYGVNS. This CDR3 reads CAISTGAEAFF. The CDR3 nucleotides read TGTGCCATCTCCACGGGGGCTGAAGCTTTCTTT.

In this sample, this clone turned up a few times. This rearrangement joins TRBV4-3 to TRBJ2-1, with 9 bases lining up with TRBD2. Germline lookup yields CDR1 LGHNA and CDR2 YSLEER. J lost 4 bases, V lost 3 bases, and 7 bases had no gene match. The CDR3 runs 16 residues. The CDR3 DNA sequence: TGCGCCAGCAGCCAGTCCCCGACTAGCGGATACAATGAGCAGTTCTTC. This translates into CASSQSPTSGYNEQFF.

The rearrangement links TRBV7-9 to TRBJ1-2; 11 bases align to TRBD1. CDR1 and CDR2 from the germline V gene are SEHNR and FQNEAQ (reference sequence). V gave up 5 bases and J gave up 6 bases; unmatched junction bases: 8. This CDR3 contains 15 residues. CDR3: CASSIGQGASHGYTF. The CDR3 coding sequence is TGTGCCAGCAGCATTGGACAGGGGGCGTCTCATGGCTACACCTTC.

The V gene is TRBV4-3, the J gene TRBJ1-3; D is unresolved. CDR3 size: 16 residues. V was clipped by 1 base and J by 2 bases, with 12 bases between them. Germline CDR1 LGHNA, CDR2 YSLEER. CDR3 protein: CASSQGGKVTGNTIYF. The CDR3 bases are TGCGCCAGCAGCCAAGGCGGGAAGGTGACTGGAAACACCATATATTTT.

This clone was counted between two and nine times. The J gene is TRBJ2-7, the V gene TRBV29-1, with TRBD1 matching 8 bases. Losses at the gene ends were 7 bases for V and 5 bases for J; bases not matched to a gene: 10. Germline V gives CDR1 SQVTM, CDR2 ANQGSEA. CDR3 size: 13 residues. CDR3 sequence reads: CSGTGTGPNEQYF. The CDR3 nucleotides read TGCAGCGGAACCGGGACAGGCCCGAACGAGCAGTACTTC.

The genes are TRBV7-2 and TRBJ2-2, with 7 bases fitting TRBD2. CDR3 size: 15 residues. Germline-derived CDR1 and CDR2 are SGHTA and FQGNSA. The J segment lost 0 bases and the V segment lost 6 bases, leaving 4 bases of the junction unmatched. The CDR3 DNA is TGTGCCAGCAGTCCAGCGGGGTCGAACACCGGGGAGCTGTTTTTT. It translates to CASSPAGSNTGELFF.

CDR3 bases: TGCAGCGTTGGTGGGAGCCCCGGTTACAATGAGCAGTTCTTC. Amino acids: CSVGGSPGYNEQFF. The genes are TRBV29-1 and TRBJ2-1; tentatively, D is TRBD2 (5 bases). Germline V lookup: CDR1 SQVTM, CDR2 ANQGSEA. The CDR3 is 14 amino acids. V lost 4 bases and J lost 4, with 14 bases in between.

CDR3 sequence reads: CASSLGTGGVTEAFF. In nucleotides, the CDR3 is TGTGCCAGCAGTTTAGGGACAGGGGGCGTCACTGAAGCTTTCTTT. The genes are TRBV27 and TRBJ1-1, with 12 bases identical to TRBD1. This CDR3 is built from 15 residues. Germline V lookup: CDR1 MNHEY, CDR2 SMNVEV (reference sequence). The ends lost 2 bases at V and 4 bases at J; junction bases unmatched: 2.

This sequence joins TRBV7-3 and TRBJ2-5, with 12 bases identical to TRBD2. Germline loops: CDR1 SGHTA, CDR2 FQGTGA. The CDR3 spans 18 residues. After removal of 5 bases from V and 0 bases from J, the junction contained 10 bases not matched to a gene. The CDR3 loop reads CASSLRGLAGPDQETQYF. In nucleotides, the CDR3 is TGTGCCAGCAGCCTACGAGGACTAGCGGGACCGGACCAAGAGACCCAGTACTTC.

This clone was observed once. The genes are TRBV6-1 and TRBJ1-2; 9 bases fit TRBD1. This CDR3 contains 14 residues. From germline, CDR1 is MNHNS and CDR2 SASEGT. Germline trimming cut 5 bases from V and 4 bases from J; bases unmatched to any gene: 5. DNA of the CDR3: TGTGCCAGCAGTTTACAGGGGGCCGGCTATGGCTACACCTTC. Encoded protein: CASSLQGAGYGYTF.

The rearrangement uses TRBV5-4 and TRBJ2-3; 12 bases line up with TRBD2. The length of the CDR3 is 19 residues. V shed 0 bases, J shed 1 base, and the junction held 9 bases outside the gene matches. The germline V gene encodes CDR1 SGHNT and CDR2 YYREEE (reference sequence). In DNA form, the CDR3 reads TGTGCCAGCAGCTTGGGGCTAGCGGGAGGGGCCCTGGGCACAGATACGCAGTATTTT. Translated, it gives CASSLGLAGGALGTDTQYF.

This chain links TRBV4-3 with TRBJ1-4; D gene uncertain. Deletions cut 2 bases from V and 2 bases from J, with 6 bases between. The CDR3 loop spans 14 amino acids. Looked up from germline, CDR1 is LGHNA and CDR2 is YSLEER. In nucleotides, the CDR3 is TGCGCCAGCAGCCAAACGAGGACTAATGAAAAACTGTTTTTT. It specifies CASSQTRTNEKLFF.

The V call is TRBV7-6, the J call TRBJ1-1; D perhaps matches TRBD1 (6 bases). CDR3 length: 15 residues. V was trimmed by 3 bases and J by 4 bases, leaving 15 bases between them. Germline CDR1 is SGHVS and CDR2 is FNYEAQ. The CDR3 sequence is CASSFVQGWITEAFF. In DNA, the CDR3 is TGTGCCAGCAGCTTCGTACAGGGATGGATCACTGAAGCTTTCTTT.

V is TRBV2 and J is TRBJ1-3; tentative D call: TRBD1 (6 bases). Trimming left V 10 bases short and J 0 bases short, with 10 bases between. Germline V gene data show CDR1 as SNHLY and CDR2 as FYNNEI. The CDR3 extends over 13 amino acids. CDR3 protein: CATGTSSGNTIYF. CDR3 nucleotides: TGTGCCACCGGGACATCCTCTGGAAACACCATATATTTT.